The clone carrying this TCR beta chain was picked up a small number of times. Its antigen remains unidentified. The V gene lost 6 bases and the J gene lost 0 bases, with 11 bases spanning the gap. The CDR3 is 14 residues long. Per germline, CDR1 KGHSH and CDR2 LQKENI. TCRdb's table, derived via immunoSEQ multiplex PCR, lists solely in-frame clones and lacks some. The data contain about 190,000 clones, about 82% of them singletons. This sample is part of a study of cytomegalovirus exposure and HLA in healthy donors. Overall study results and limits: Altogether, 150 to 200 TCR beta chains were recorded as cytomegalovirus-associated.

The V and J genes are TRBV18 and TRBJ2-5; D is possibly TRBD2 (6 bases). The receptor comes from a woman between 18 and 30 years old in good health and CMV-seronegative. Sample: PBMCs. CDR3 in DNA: TGTGCCAGCTCTCTCGGGGGACACCAAGAGACCCAGTACTTC. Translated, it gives CASSLGGHQETQYF.